The 9 T cell receptor beta chains below were found in one sample sequenced in a study of T cell changes during pregnancy in multiple sclerosis. Profiled with immunoSEQ multiplex PCR; TCRdb holds only in-frame clones, not every one. Of around 110,000 clones in the sample, roughly 90% were seen once. This material consisted of peripheral blood, taken after pregnancy. Receptors originate from a female donor with multiple sclerosis, enrolled in a pregnancy study.

The CDR3 loop reads CASSSGTGGINSYNEQFF. The CDR3, as DNA: TGTGCCAGCAGCTCCGGGACAGGGGGCATAAACTCCTACAATGAGCAGTTCTTC. The gene calls are TRBV7-9 and TRBJ2-1, with TRBD1 matching over 12 bases. From germline, CDR1 is SEHNR and CDR2 FQNEAQ (reference sequence). With 4 bases clipped from V and 0 bases from J, the junction kept 7 bases outside the gene matches. The CDR3 consists of 18 residues. Supplemented by reference TRBV7-9 and TRBJ2-1, the full variable domain reads DTGVSQNPRHKITKRGQNVTFRCDPISEHNRLYWYRQTLGQGPEFLTYFQNEAQLEKSRLLSDRFSAERPKGSFSTLEIQRTEQGDSAMYLCASSSGTGGINSYNEQFFGPGTRLTVL.

This clone was counted once. The genes are TRBV5-1 and TRBJ2-1; 12 nucleotides line up with TRBD2. The CDR3 is 17 residues long. Looked up from germline, CDR1 is SGHRS and CDR2 is YFSETQ. The V and J ends lost 4 bases and 2 bases, in that order; junction bases with no gene match: 7. CDR3 region: CASSTGTSGLTYNEQFF. The CDR3, as DNA: TGCGCCAGCAGCACCGGGACTAGCGGGTTAACCTACAATGAGCAGTTCTTC.

The rearrangement links TRBV10-3 to TRBJ2-1; maybe TRBD2 (6 bases). The CDR3 sequence is 17 residues long. V lost 3 bases and J lost 2, with 17 bases in between. CDR1 ENHRY and CDR2 SYGVKD come from the germline V gene. The CDR3 DNA is TGTGCCATCAGTGACGCCCCGGGGGAGTCTACCTACAATGAGCAGTTCTTC. It encodes CAISDAPGESTYNEQFF.

The genes are TRBV5-6 and TRBJ1-2, with D unclear. Germline V CDR1 and CDR2: SGHDT, YYEEEE. The V and J ends lost 3 bases and 13 bases respectively, with 19 bases between them. The CDR3 totals 13 residues. The CDR3 is CASSSTPPSAGTF. In DNA, the CDR3 is TGTGCCAGCAGCTCGACACCACCGTCCGCCGGCACCTTC.

CDR3 bases: TGTGCCAGCAGCCCCGCGGGGGACCACTACGAGCAGTACTTC. It encodes CASSPAGDHYEQYF. This chain links TRBV7-9 with TRBJ2-7, with 7 positions matching TRBD2. The junction had 7 bases not matched to a gene; V was cut back by 5 bases and J by 3 bases. Germline V gene data show CDR1 as SEHNR and CDR2 as FQNEAQ (reference sequence). The CDR3 consists of 14 residues.

This clone showed up just once. The chain couples TRBV5-6 to TRBJ2-5, with a tentative D call TRBD2 (6 bases). Per the germline V gene, CDR1 is SGHDT and CDR2 is YYEEEE. Between the trimmed V and J ends, which lost 3 bases and 5 bases, there was a span of 14 bases. The CDR3 runs 14 residues. CDR3 in DNA: TGTGCCAGCAGCTCGGTGGTAGGGACTGAGACCCAGTACTTC. This codes for CASSSVVGTETQYF. The variable domain in full, completed from reference TRBV5-6 and TRBJ2-5, reads DAGVTQSPTHLIKTRGQQVTLRCSPKSGHDTVSWYQQALGQGPQFIFQYYEEEERQRGNFPDRFSGHQFPNYSSELNVNALLLGDSALYLCASSSVVGTETQYFGPGTRLLVL.

CDR3 residues: CAIRAVAGANTGELFF. In DNA, the CDR3 is TGTGCCATCAGGGCTGTAGCGGGAGCGAACACCGGGGAGCTGTTTTTT. The chain joins TRBV10-3 to TRBJ2-2; 9 bases align to TRBD2. The CDR3 runs to 16 residues. From germline, CDR1 is ENHRY and CDR2 SYGVKD. V trimming: 6 bases; J trimming: 0 bases; junction bases outside the gene matches: 5.

The chain is built from TRBV5-5 and TRBJ1-5; D is unclear. This CDR3 contains 14 residues. Trimming removed 0 bases at V and 6 bases at J, with 10 bases between. The V gene's germline CDR1 is SGHKS and CDR2 YYEKEE (reference sequence). The CDR3, as DNA: TGTGCCAGCAGCTTGGAGGCGGGCGGTCAGCCCCAGCATTTT. This codes for CASSLEAGGQPQHF.

This chain uses TRBV2 with TRBJ2-7; TRBD1 matches at 7 bases. The CDR3 has 16 amino acids. V lost 6 bases to trimming and J lost 5 bases; unmatched junction nucleotides: 16. CDR1 is SNHLY, CDR2 FYNNEI, per germline. This chain's CDR3 is CASSSLRDTGADEQYF. The CDR3 DNA is TGTGCCAGCAGCTCGCTGAGGGATACAGGGGCCGACGAGCAGTACTTC.